This entry lists 30 T cell receptor beta chains sequenced from one sample in a study of long-term antiretroviral therapy in people with HIV. The assay, immunoSEQ v3.0, was run at survey level. Profiled with immunoSEQ multiplex PCR; TCRdb holds only in-frame clones, not every one. The data show under 45,000 clones, roughly nine tenths seen once. Source: unsorted PBMCs, taken 1.2 years after starting antiretroviral therapy. Source of these receptors: a woman between 45 and 65 years old with HIV.

The chain couples TRBV21-1 to TRBJ1-2; the table's D call, TRBD1, has no DNA check behind it. TRBV21-1 is annotated as a pseudogene. This CDR3 has 15 amino acids. The CDR3 nucleotides are TGTGCCAGCAGCTACAGACAGGGGGCTAAGGATGGCTACACCTTC. This gives the protein CASSYRQGAKDGYTF.

The chain employs TRBV5-4 and TRBJ1-1; TRBD1 matches at 7 bases. The V segment lost 4 bases and the J segment 8 bases; nucleotides outside the gene matches: 8. CDR3 length: 13 residues. In germline, CDR1 is SGHNT, CDR2 YYREEE (reference sequence). The CDR3, as DNA: TGTGCCAGCAGCATGATTCTACAGGGGGAAGCTTTCTTT. This codes for CASSMILQGEAFF. Full variable domain (rest looked up from reference TRBV5-4 and TRBJ1-1): ETGVTQSPTHLIKTRGQQVTLRCSSQSGHNTVSWYQQALGQGPQFIFQYYREEENGRGNFPPRFSGLQFPNYSSELNVNALELDDSALYLCASSMILQGEAFFGQGTRLTVV.

The chain has TRBV5-1 and TRBJ2-2, with D unresolved. The V and J ends lost 0 bases and 2 bases respectively, with 11 bases between them. The CDR3 extends over 16 amino acids. Germline V CDR1 and CDR2: SGHRS, YFSETQ. CDR3: CASSLVSDLNTGELFF. The CDR3 DNA follows: TGCGCCAGCAGCTTGGTGTCAGACCTTAACACCGGGGAGCTGTTTTTT.

The rearrangement joins TRBV7-6 to TRBJ1-5; D remains unclear. This CDR3 region has 15 residues. Trimming shortened V by 0 bases and J by 1 base, and 7 bases separated the two germline ends. Germline V gene sequence: CDR1 SGHVS, CDR2 FNYEAQ. CDR3 in DNA: TGTGCCAGCAGCTTAGCAGGAGGGAGCAATCAGCCCCAGCATTTT. As protein: CASSLAGGSNQPQHF.

This clone occurred once. The gene calls are TRBV29-1 and TRBJ2-6; 8 bases agree with TRBD2. Germline CDR1 reads SQVTM; CDR2 reads ANQGSEA. The CDR3 is 13 residues long. V lost 7 bases to trimming and J lost 2 bases; unmatched junction nucleotides: 1. The CDR3 region is CSAGGTGANVLTF. In nucleotides, the CDR3 is TGCAGCGCGGGGGGGACTGGGGCCAACGTCCTGACTTTC.

The chain employs TRBV10-3 and TRBJ1-1; D perhaps matches TRBD1 (6 bases). CDR1 is ENHRY and CDR2 is SYGVKD in the germline V gene. V dropped 5 bases and J dropped 6 bases, with 16 bases sitting between them. The CDR3 is 14 residues long. In nucleotides, the CDR3 is TGTGCCATCAGTCAGGACAGATTGGTCGCTGAAGCTTTCTTT. Its translation is CAISQDRLVAEAFF.

This chain links TRBV7-2 with TRBJ2-4; 7 bases are shared with TRBD1. Germline V lookup: CDR1 SGHTA, CDR2 FQGNSA. There are 15 residues in the CDR3. V shed 5 bases and J 7 bases; nucleotides not matched to a gene: 11. The CDR3 region has the DNA TGTGCCAGCAGCCAACGACAGGGCGCCGGCAACATTCAGTACTTC. Its translation is CASSQRQGAGNIQYF.

The gene calls are TRBV21-1 and TRBJ1-3. TRBV21-1 is flagged as a pseudogene. CDR3 size: 16 residues. CDR3 nucleotide sequence: TGTGCCAGCAGCAAACATCGGGCTCTCTCTGGAAACACCATATATTTT. Residues: CASSKHRALSGNTIYF.

This chain links TRBV6-5 with TRBJ1-4, with D unclear. The ends were cut back, 3 bases at V and 10 bases at J, with 15 bases in the middle. The germline CDR1 and CDR2 sequences are MNHEY and SVGAGI. The CDR3 extends over 14 amino acids. CDR3 region: CASSYTLLGVKLFF. In DNA, the CDR3 is TGTGCCAGCAGTTATACACTACTCGGAGTAAAACTGTTTTTT.

J is TRBJ1-1 and V is TRBV18; no clear D. V gave up 2 bases and J gave up 2 bases, with 9 bases separating them. The CDR3 totals 14 residues. Germline values: CDR1 KGHSH, CDR2 LQKENI. Here the CDR3 reads CASSPGAPNTEAFF. The CDR3 bases are TGTGCCAGCTCACCAGGCGCCCCAAACACTGAAGCTTTCTTT.

The rearrangement links TRBV7-2 to TRBJ1-3; D is undetermined. Germline lookup yields CDR1 SGHTA and CDR2 FQGNSA. Trimming stripped 4 bases from V and 6 bases from J, with 10 bases between. The CDR3 runs to 13 residues. DNA of the CDR3: TGTGCCAGCAGCTCTTACCTTGAAAACACCATATATTTT. It yields the protein CASSSYLENTIYF.

V usage is TRBV5-3 and J usage is TRBJ2-7; D gene uncertain. Being an ORF, TRBV5-3 has a function that is uncertain. The CDR3 is made up of 14 amino acids. Trimming pared 7 bases from V and 0 bases from J, leaving 14 bases between. The CDR3 DNA reads TGTGCCAGAGGGTTGGGCCAGAGCTCCTACGAGCAGTACTTC. Protein: CARGLGQSSYEQYF.

V is TRBV19 and J is TRBJ2-4, with TRBD1 as a possible D gene (5 bases). This CDR3 has 15 amino acids. Germline CDR1 reads LNHDA; CDR2 reads SQIVND (reference sequence). V dropped 4 bases and J dropped 3 bases, with 13 bases sitting between them. Here the CDR3 reads CASSTGWSDKNIQYF. CDR3 DNA: TGTGCCAGTAGTACAGGGTGGTCGGACAAAAACATTCAGTACTTC.

The gene calls are TRBV25-1 and TRBJ1-2; 8 positions agree with TRBD1. The CDR3 runs 12 residues. With V trimmed by 5 bases and J by 9 bases, 5 bases remained unmatched. Per germline, CDR1 MGHDK and CDR2 SYGVNS. The CDR3 loop reads CASSSQGVSYTF. The CDR3 nucleotides read TGTGCCAGCAGTTCACAGGGGGTTAGCTACACCTTC.

The rearrangement joins TRBV9 to TRBJ2-3; TRBD2 agrees at 11 bases. With V trimmed by 0 bases and J by 4 bases, 4 bases remained unmatched. The CDR3 consists of 16 residues. Per germline, CDR1 SGDLS and CDR2 YYNGEE. CDR3 nucleotide sequence: TGTGCCAGCAGCGTAGTAGCGGGGGGGCTCCCAGATACGCAGTATTTT. This encodes CASSVVAGGLPDTQYF.

This chain links TRBV30 with TRBJ2-7; D is uncertain. The CDR3 runs 13 residues. Germline V CDR1 and CDR2: GTSNPN, SVGIG (reference sequence). V was trimmed by 0 bases and J by 7 bases, leaving 13 bases between them. CDR3: CAWSVLVEAEQYF. DNA of the CDR3: TGTGCCTGGAGTGTACTGGTTGAGGCAGAGCAGTACTTC.

This clone appeared a single time. The chain carries TRBV19 and TRBJ2-7; the match to TRBD1 covers 7 bases. Germline assignment: CDR1 LNHDA and CDR2 SQIVND (reference sequence). This CDR3 has 14 residues. V lost 6 bases and J lost 2; bases outside the gene matches: 7. CDR3 DNA: TGTGCCAGTAGCCGCCGGGACAGACCCTACGAGCAGTACTTC. This gives the protein CASSRRDRPYEQYF.

The V and J genes are TRBV5-6 and TRBJ1-2; a weak D match, TRBD1 (5 bases). Germline CDR1 and CDR2: SGHDT and YYEEEE. The CDR3 is made up of 14 amino acids. The ends were cut back, 2 bases at V and 6 bases at J, with 14 bases in the middle. CDR3 sequence reads: CASSFNNPRDGYTF. CDR3 in DNA: TGTGCCAGCAGCTTTAATAACCCCAGGGATGGCTACACCTTC. Full variable domain (outside the CDR3, taken from reference TRBV5-6 and TRBJ1-2): DAGVTQSPTHLIKTRGQQVTLRCSPKSGHDTVSWYQQALGQGPQFIFQYYEEEERQRGNFPDRFSGHQFPNYSSELNVNALLLGDSALYLCASSFNNPRDGYTFGSGTRLTVV.

V is TRBV19 and J is TRBJ1-2; TRBD1 matches at 8 bases. V trimming: 0 bases; J trimming: 8 bases; junction bases outside the gene matches: 11. CDR3 length: 16 amino acids. Germline lookup yields CDR1 LNHDA and CDR2 SQIVND (reference sequence). The CDR3 protein is CASSIDFDSGTGGYTF. CDR3 nucleotide sequence: TGTGCCAGTAGTATAGATTTCGACTCCGGGACAGGAGGCTACACCTTC.

The V and J genes are TRBV5-1 and TRBJ1-1; no reliable D call. Looked up from germline, CDR1 is SGHRS and CDR2 is YFSETQ. The CDR3 length is 14 residues. The ends were cut back, 0 bases at V and 1 base at J, with 7 bases in the middle. The CDR3 here is CASSLAPGNTEAFF. The CDR3 DNA is TGCGCCAGCAGCTTGGCCCCCGGGAACACTGAAGCTTTCTTT.

CDR3 residues: CASGKTSSHTEQYF. The CDR3 bases are TGTGCCAGCGGCAAAACGTCATCCCATACGGAGCAGTATTTT. The chain couples TRBV27 to TRBJ2-3, with no clear D. CDR1 and CDR2 (germline): MNHEY, SMNVEV (reference sequence). Trimming removed 8 bases at V and 11 bases at J, with 23 bases between. The CDR3 spans 14 residues.

This chain uses TRBV5-1 with TRBJ2-1, with 8 bases lining up with TRBD2. The CDR3 totals 14 residues. Germline-derived CDR1 and CDR2 are SGHRS and YFSETQ. V was pared by 4 bases and J by 1 base, with 1 base of the junction left unmatched. CDR3 in DNA: TGCGCCAGCAGCCGGGGGGGATCCTACAATGAGCAGTTCTTC. This codes for CASSRGGSYNEQFF. Full variable domain (outside the CDR3, taken from reference TRBV5-1 and TRBJ2-1): KAGVTQTPRYLIKTRGQQVTLSCSPISGHRSVSWYQQTPGQGLQFLFEYFSETQRNKGNFPGRFSGRQFSNSRSEMNVSTLELGDSALYLCASSRGGSYNEQFFGPGTRLTVL.

The J gene is TRBJ2-7, the V gene TRBV4-1; 7 nucleotides align to TRBD1. The CDR3 sequence is 16 residues long. Trimming removed 2 bases from V and 1 base from J; junction bases left unmatched: 8. Germline CDR1 is MGHRA and CDR2 is YSYEKL. The CDR3 DNA sequence: TGCGCCAGCAGCCAACTCGGGACAGCCGGGTCCTACGAGCAGTACTTC. Its translation: CASSQLGTAGSYEQYF.

This chain links TRBV18 with TRBJ2-1; 9 positions match TRBD1. The CDR3 is 17 residues long. V lost 6 bases, J lost 2 bases, and 11 bases stayed unmatched. Germline CDR1 is KGHSH and CDR2 is LQKENI. The CDR3 reads CASSPSPGQGTYNEQFF. CDR3 in DNA: TGTGCCAGCTCGCCATCCCCGGGACAGGGAACCTACAATGAGCAGTTCTTC.

This chain connects TRBV7-2 to TRBJ2-3; D unclear. V lost 5 bases to trimming and J lost 2 bases, with 17 bases between them. The germline gives CDR1 SGHTA, CDR2 FQGNSA. CDR3 length: 16 amino acids. The CDR3 coding sequence is TGTGCCAGCAGCCCGAATGGGCAGGTGGTCACAGATACGCAGTATTTT. Its translation is CASSPNGQVVTDTQYF.

This rearrangement joins TRBV28 to TRBJ2-5; TRBD2 matches at 8 bases. Trimming at V came to 3 bases and at J to 2 bases, leaving 5 bases not matched to a gene. The CDR3 is 15 amino acids. CDR1 and CDR2 from the germline V gene are MDHEN and SYDVKM. CDR3: CASSFPAGDQETQYF. The CDR3 coding sequence is TGTGCCAGCAGTTTCCCAGCGGGGGATCAAGAGACCCAGTACTTC.

This clone occurred a few times. The chain recombines TRBV4-3 with TRBJ1-2; no definite D call. V lost 0 bases and J 6 bases, leaving 14 bases between the germline ends. Germline CDR1 and CDR2: LGHNA and YSLEER. The CDR3 covers 15 residues. The CDR3 nucleotides are TGCGCCAGCAGCCAAGATCCCCCAGGTTACAATGGCTACACCTTC. This encodes CASSQDPPGYNGYTF.

This clone has just a few counts. J is TRBJ2-6 and V is TRBV5-1; 7 bases are shared with TRBD2. This CDR3 has 20 amino acids. V lost 4 bases, J lost 0 bases, and 16 bases stayed unmatched. The V gene's germline CDR1 is SGHRS and CDR2 YFSETQ. CDR3 in DNA: TGCGCCAGCAGCATTAGCCTCAGGGCGTGGGGGGGCTCTGGGGCCAACGTCCTGACTTTC. Protein: CASSISLRAWGGSGANVLTF.

The CDR3: CASRYGSRGATEAFF. The DNA for the CDR3 is TGTGCCAGTAGATACGGGTCCCGAGGGGCCACTGAAGCTTTCTTT. The chain has TRBV19 and TRBJ1-1; TRBD1 might be the D (5 bases). Germline values: CDR1 LNHDA, CDR2 SQIVND (reference sequence). Between the trimmed V and J ends, which lost 6 bases and 4 bases, there was a span of 18 bases. The CDR3 has 15 residues.

CDR3 region: CASSQDSGSSYNSPLHF. The CDR3 nucleotides are TGCGCCAGCAGCCAAGATTCAGGAAGCTCCTATAATTCACCCCTCCACTTT. The gene calls are TRBV4-1 and TRBJ1-6; D ambiguous. Germline loops: CDR1 MGHRA, CDR2 YSYEKL. The CDR3 covers 17 residues. Trimming stripped 0 bases from V and 0 bases from J, with 9 bases between.